Detailed here is one TCR beta chain. What it recognizes is unknown. Trimming removed 6 bases at V and 8 bases at J, with 17 bases between. The CDR3 contains 14 residues. In germline, CDR1 is SGHTA, CDR2 FQGNSA. The data derive from a study of T cells after yellow fever vaccination. Study findings and constraints: Peaking faster, on day 5 versus 15, the secondary response was nonetheless weaker.

A single record per CDR3 protein comes from TCRdb applying MiXCR to the 5' RACE reads. Among approximately 510,000 distinct CDR3 sequences listed, 21% were seen once. The sequencing here drew on PBMCs, taken approximately 22 days after the first yellow fever vaccination. The clonotype was recovered from a man younger than 35 who received the YFV17D yellow fever vaccine. This chain links TRBV7-2 with TRBJ1-3; no reliable D call. The CDR3 reads CASSPTTATDTIYF. The CDR3 bases are TGTGCCAGCAGTCCAACGACGGCTACCGACACCATATATTTT.